The 17 T cell receptor beta chains reported below all come from one sample, sequenced in a study of cytotoxic CD8 clonotypes in ibrutinib-treated CLL. The table came from immunoSEQ multiplex PCR; TCRdb's copy has only in-frame clones and leaves some out. This sample has some 120,000 clones, with approximately 56% found just once. The specimen comprised PBMCs, sampled after 24 months of ibrutinib treatment. The receptors stem from a human donor with chronic lymphocytic leukemia.

This clone was detected once. The rearrangement joins TRBV28 to TRBJ1-2; TRBD1 matches 7 bases. The germline V gene encodes CDR1 MDHEN and CDR2 SYDVKM. V was clipped by 11 bases and J by 4 bases; unmatched bases: 10. The CDR3 extends over 13 amino acids. The CDR3 loop reads CASLWTGSYGYTF. The CDR3 region has the DNA TGTGCCTCACTTTGGACAGGATCCTATGGCTACACCTTC.

The chain combines TRBV5-4 with TRBJ2-7, with TRBD1 matching over 8 bases. This CDR3 contains 16 residues. With 4 bases clipped from V and 4 bases from J, the junction kept 13 bases outside the gene matches. Germline V CDR1 and CDR2: SGHNT, YYREEE (reference sequence). The chain's CDR3 is CASSAGQGHQAYEQYF. In DNA, the CDR3 is TGTGCCAGCAGCGCCGGACAGGGACATCAAGCTTACGAGCAGTACTTC.

This clone was seen a few times. The gene calls are TRBV11-2 and TRBJ2-7, with D possibly being TRBD1 or TRBD2 (5 bases each). The CDR3 sequence is 14 residues long. The germline CDR1 and CDR2 sequences are SGHAT and FQNNGV. V was trimmed by 1 base and J by 3 bases, leaving 10 bases between them. CDR3 DNA: TGTGCCAGCAGCTTAGCCGGGGCGCGCTACGAGCAGTACTTC. Protein: CASSLAGARYEQYF.

This clone has more than one count but fewer than ten. The rearrangement links TRBV25-1 to TRBJ2-2, with D unresolved. The CDR3 consists of 15 residues. CDR1 and CDR2 from the germline V gene are MGHDK and SYGVNS. Trimming removed 4 bases at V and 3 bases at J, with 12 bases between. The DNA of the CDR3 is TGTGCCAGCAGTGTCTCCGGGCCCTACACCGGGGAGCTGTTTTTT. Amino acids: CASSVSGPYTGELFF. Full variable domain (outside the CDR3, taken from reference TRBV25-1 and TRBJ2-2): EADIYQTPRYLVIGTGKKITLECSQTMGHDKMYWYQQDPGMELHLIHYSYGVNSTEKGDLSSESTVSRIRTEHFPLTLESARPSHTSQYLCASSVSGPYTGELFFGEGSRLTVL.

The chain's CDR3 is CASSERGGSEQYF. The CDR3 nucleotides are TGTGCCAGCAGTGAACGGGGAGGTTCCGAGCAGTACTTC. The chain combines TRBV6-1 with TRBJ2-7; D is perhaps TRBD2 (6 bases). Trimming pared 2 bases from V and 6 bases from J, leaving 11 bases between. Germline-derived CDR1 and CDR2 are MNHNS and SASEGT. This CDR3 region has 13 residues.

The chain recombines TRBV6-1 with TRBJ1-2; no clear D. Between the trimmed V and J ends, which lost 7 bases and 4 bases, there was a span of 16 bases. The CDR3 contains 14 residues. In germline, CDR1 is MNHNS, CDR2 SASEGT. In nucleotides, the CDR3 is TGTGCCAGCATAAGTTCCGGGTGGGTCTATGGCTACACCTTC. It codes for CASISSGWVYGYTF.

The rearrangement uses TRBV5-1 and TRBJ2-2; unclear D gene. CDR3 length equals 16 residues. Germline CDR1 reads SGHRS; CDR2 reads YFSETQ. V lost 0 bases and J lost 2, with 11 bases in between. The CDR3 nucleotides are TGCGCCAGCAGCTTGGTGGTACAAAGAAACACCGGGGAGCTGTTTTTT. Translation gives CASSLVVQRNTGELFF.

This clone was detected only a few times. The chain employs TRBV30 and TRBJ1-6; the match to TRBD1 covers 7 bases. After removal of 4 bases from V and 4 bases from J, the junction contained 4 bases not matched to a gene. Germline V gene data show CDR1 as GTSNPN and CDR2 as SVGIG (reference sequence). The CDR3 is made up of 14 amino acids. CDR3 nucleotide sequence: TGTGCCTGGACGGGCAGGGGGTATAATTCACCCCTCCACTTT. It yields the protein CAWTGRGYNSPLHF.

J is TRBJ2-7 and V is TRBV9; the D is unclear. Germline assignment: CDR1 SGDLS and CDR2 YYNGEE. V dropped 5 bases and J dropped 1 base, with 13 bases sitting between them. The CDR3 is 14 amino acids. The CDR3 bases are TGTGCCAGCAGTTCAGAGGATCGGTCCTACGAGCAGTACTTC. Protein product: CASSSEDRSYEQYF.

This clone was counted only a few times. The chain is built from TRBV6-5 and TRBJ2-5; D might be TRBD2 (5 bases). The CDR3 length is 15 residues. Germline assignment: CDR1 MNHEY and CDR2 SVGAGI. V lost 7 bases and J 2 bases, leaving 17 bases between the germline ends. In DNA, the CDR3 is TGTGCCAGCAAGGGTCCCGGGTCGGGGCAAGAGACCCAGTACTTC. Its translation is CASKGPGSGQETQYF.

The sample holds a few counts of this clone. The chain uses TRBV14 and TRBJ2-3, with D hard to call. The CDR3 spans 14 residues. Between the trimmed V and J ends, which lost 0 bases and 10 bases, there was a span of 14 bases. From germline, CDR1 is SGHDN and CDR2 FVKESK. In DNA form, the CDR3 reads TGTGCCAGCAGCCAAGATGCCGGTGTAGGGCCGCAGTATTTT. This gives the protein CASSQDAGVGPQYF.

In its sample, this clone was seen once. The chain combines TRBV6-1 with TRBJ2-3, with 7 bases matching TRBD2. Looked up from germline, CDR1 is MNHNS and CDR2 is SASEGT. V lost 4 bases, J lost 5 bases, and 3 bases stayed unmatched. The CDR3 is made up of 13 amino acids. The CDR3 loop reads CASSVSSGDTQYF. The CDR3 bases are TGTGCCAGCAGTGTATCTAGCGGAGATACGCAGTATTTT.

This clone came up a few times. The gene calls are TRBV25-1 and TRBJ2-1; no firm D call. Germline CDR1 reads MGHDK; CDR2 reads SYGVNS. The CDR3 is 12 residues long. V was trimmed by 0 bases and J by 3 bases, leaving 0 bases between them. The CDR3 reads CASSEYYNEQFF. The CDR3 DNA sequence: TGTGCCAGCAGTGAATACTACAATGAGCAGTTCTTC.

The V call is TRBV9, the J call TRBJ2-6; D unclear. CDR1 SGDLS and CDR2 YYNGEE come from the germline V gene. The CDR3 consists of 15 residues. Trimming removed 5 bases from V and 1 base from J, with 10 bases in between. This chain's CDR3 is CASRPAGSGANVLTF. The DNA of the CDR3 is TGTGCCAGCAGACCCGCTGGGTCTGGGGCCAACGTCCTGACTTTC.

The chain carries TRBV10-3 and TRBJ2-5; 8 bases agree with TRBD1. The CDR3 has 12 residues. Germline lookup yields CDR1 ENHRY and CDR2 SYGVKD. V lost 10 bases to trimming and J lost 5 bases; unmatched junction nucleotides: 6. CDR3 in amino acids: CASRQGTETQYF. As DNA, the CDR3 is TGTGCCAGCCGACAGGGGACGGAGACCCAGTACTTC.

CDR3 region: CASRFQGDTQYF. The CDR3 DNA reads TGTGCCAGCAGGTTTCAGGGAGATACGCAGTATTTT. The rearrangement links TRBV2 to TRBJ2-3; a weak D match, TRBD1 (5 bases). V lost 6 bases, J lost 5 bases, and 9 bases lay in between. This CDR3 is built from 12 residues. The germline gives CDR1 SNHLY, CDR2 FYNNEI.

CDR3 residues: CASSSGTGPYEQYF. The CDR3 coding sequence is TGCGCCAGCAGCTCCGGGACAGGCCCCTACGAGCAGTACTTC. The V and J genes are TRBV5-1 and TRBJ2-7; 8 bases agree with TRBD1. J lost 2 bases, V lost 3 bases, and 4 bases had no gene match. The CDR3 is made up of 14 amino acids. Per germline, CDR1 SGHRS and CDR2 YFSETQ. Variable domain in full (rest from reference TRBV5-1 and TRBJ2-7): KAGVTQTPRYLIKTRGQQVTLSCSPISGHRSVSWYQQTPGQGLQFLFEYFSETQRNKGNFPGRFSGRQFSNSRSEMNVSTLELGDSALYLCASSSGTGPYEQYFGPGTRLTVT.